The T cell receptor (beta chain) under discussion was sequenced for a study of blood T cell repertoires in COVID-19 (TCRdb year 2020). Concerning the study at large: Samples covering the acute and convalescent phases of COVID-19 were provided by collaborators in the United States, Italy and Spain. The prospective study material was composed of cDNA or gDNA derived from T cells, B-cell-depleted T cells, or PBMCs. The dataset comprised deeply sampled blood TCRbeta repertoires from subjects exposed to, actively infected with, or recovered from COVID-19. A freely available public database, intended as a resource for researchers studying the immune response to SARS-CoV-2, is where the repertoires were released. The samples were drawn from two sources: the first 160 participants of the ongoing ImmuneRACE study, and 950 to 1,500 subjects contributed by 6 global collaborators. The sample metadata nearly always contained a de-identified subject ID, COVID-19 status, age in years and sex. Where available, HLA class I and class II types were taken from metadata supplied by the sample provider and were not determined by assay-based typing.

TCRbeta CDR3 regions were amplified from genomic DNA using the immunoSEQ Assay, a bias-controlled multiplex PCR. The published analysis was carried out like this. Nucleated cell counts per sample were estimated from amplification of reference gene primers within the assay. To quantify the absolute abundance of each unique TCRbeta CDR3 rearrangement, sequence reads were collapsed and filtered. Productive Simpson clonality was computed per sample as the square root of Simpson's diversity index over productive rearrangements. The source is immuneACCESS, and TCRdb retained only in-frame sequences with V and J called. Part of the clones is not carried over; for the studies checked, unresolved V genes explain less than half of this, and the remainder is unexplained. The DNA gave D and trimming, while V, J and clone size come from that table. This sample lists over 45,000 clones; 90% to 95% were detected once. The ten largest clones take up 3% to 5% of the sample.

V is pared back by 4 bases and J by 3 bases, with 13 bases lying between the germline termini. From the germline V gene (reference sequence), CDR1 is SGHKS and CDR2 is YYEKEE. The CDR3 holds 15 amino acids from the cysteine to the phenylalanine. Here the CDR3 DNA is all that survives: 45 bases in frame from base 1. A word on this clone: Its antigen specificity is not known. Base quality data are lacking; no much larger clone is found one base away.

Each collaborating institution followed its own protocols to collect whole blood in K2EDTA tubes. For TCRbeta analysis, collaborators shipped samples in one of three forms: frozen whole blood, isolated PBMCs, or DNA extracted from either of those sample types. Summary of the overall study and its limitations: The quantity of clinical and demographic metadata differed by source and by participant and was supplied without curation.

Material: peripheral blood. Recombination connected TRBV5-5 to TRBJ1-4, with a tentative D gene TRBD1 over 5 matching bases. This clonotype was obtained from a man aged 45 to 65 with acute or convalescent COVID-19. The CDR3 reads CASSHARGSNEKLFF. The sequenced DNA is TGTGCCAGCAGCCACGCCCGGGGGTCTAATGAAAAACTGTTTTTT.